The TCR beta chain described here comes from a study of CD8+ T cells in alopecia areata. Turning to the study itself: Treated patients received oral tofacitinib, 5 to 10 mg twice daily.

Notes on the study in general: Scalp sample sequencing also detects resident alphabeta T cells of normal skin.

PBMCs, the starting material, were the source of sorted CD4+ and CD8+ T cells. This clone was observed a handful of times. Its antigen is currently unknown. The ends were cut back, 3 bases at V and 3 bases at J, with 9 bases in the middle. The germline gives CDR1 MGHDK, CDR2 SYGVNS. The CDR3 runs 13 residues. Reverse transcribed after extraction, RNA yielded cDNA as the sequencing template. Profiling relied on immunoSEQ multiplex PCR, and the TCRdb table lists in-frame clones only, not all of them. The sample yields 110,000 to 150,000 clones, 40% to 55% seen once. The sample in question was CD4+ T cells sorted from blood, obtained at week 0. This chain links TRBV25-1 with TRBJ2-7; the D is unclear. The TCR originated in a human donor with alopecia areata. CDR3 nucleotides: TGTGCCAGCAGTGATGTACGCGGCTACGAGCAGTACTTC. Protein sequence: CASSDVRGYEQYF.